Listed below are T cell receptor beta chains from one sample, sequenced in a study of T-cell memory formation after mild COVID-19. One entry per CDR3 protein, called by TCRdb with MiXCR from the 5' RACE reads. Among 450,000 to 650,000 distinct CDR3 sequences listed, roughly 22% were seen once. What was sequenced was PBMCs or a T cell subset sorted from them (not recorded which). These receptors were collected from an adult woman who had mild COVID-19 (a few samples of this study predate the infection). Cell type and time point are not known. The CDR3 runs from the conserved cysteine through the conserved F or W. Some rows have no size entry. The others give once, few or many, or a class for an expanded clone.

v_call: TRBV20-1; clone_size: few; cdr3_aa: CSARRGRETYGYTF
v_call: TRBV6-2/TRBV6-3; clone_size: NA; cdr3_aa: CASSDGPRNEQFF
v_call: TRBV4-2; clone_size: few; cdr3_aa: CASSQESNSGANVLTF
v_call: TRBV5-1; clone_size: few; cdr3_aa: CASSSGPREGETQYF
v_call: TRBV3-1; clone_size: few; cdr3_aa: CASSQDGAAPQYF
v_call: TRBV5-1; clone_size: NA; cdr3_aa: CASSLTTGEGEKLFF
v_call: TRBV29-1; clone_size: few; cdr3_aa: CSVELRAWTETQYF
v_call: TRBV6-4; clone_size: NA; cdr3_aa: CANADRGRHQPQHF
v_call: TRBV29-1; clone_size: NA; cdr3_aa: CSVEDRSPAGGYNEQFF
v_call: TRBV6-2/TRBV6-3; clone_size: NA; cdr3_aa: CASTNSVNTGELFF
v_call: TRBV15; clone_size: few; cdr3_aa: CATGADTNGEAFF
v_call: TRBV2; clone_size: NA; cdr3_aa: CASSEGGLNQPQHF
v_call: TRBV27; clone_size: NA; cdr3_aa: CASSSRLDRSLYGYTF
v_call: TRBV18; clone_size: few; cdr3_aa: CASSPPGQRLEQYF
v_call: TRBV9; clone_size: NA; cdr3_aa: CASSVAITASSYTF
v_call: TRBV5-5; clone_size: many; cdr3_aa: CASTRGGAGNTIYF
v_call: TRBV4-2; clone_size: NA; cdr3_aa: CASSQGDSNQPQHF
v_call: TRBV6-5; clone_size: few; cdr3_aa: CATSFGDRVGEGEQFF
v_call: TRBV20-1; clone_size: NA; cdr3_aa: CSASGEDTDTQYF
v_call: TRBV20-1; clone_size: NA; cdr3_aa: CSASSLGTPSGELFF
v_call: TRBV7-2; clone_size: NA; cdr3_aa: CASSSTDRANSGYTF
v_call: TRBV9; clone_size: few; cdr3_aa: CASSVGGQRYQETQYF
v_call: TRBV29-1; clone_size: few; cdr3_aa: CSFKGAGVSYNEQFF
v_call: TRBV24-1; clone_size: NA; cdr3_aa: CATSDLSGDYGYTF
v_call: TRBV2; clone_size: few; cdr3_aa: CASSERGRLFF
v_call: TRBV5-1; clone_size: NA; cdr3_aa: CASSLSLYNEQFF
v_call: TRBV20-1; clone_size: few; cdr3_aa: CSARERLAGGRGLFF
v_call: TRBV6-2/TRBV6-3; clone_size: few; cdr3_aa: CASSYMTPAGGDTQYF
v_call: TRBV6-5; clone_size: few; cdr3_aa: CASTSWGYEQYF
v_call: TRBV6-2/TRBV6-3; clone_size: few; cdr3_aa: CASGRSATSGRGRETQYF
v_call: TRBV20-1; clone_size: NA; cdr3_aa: CSAKGTGANVLTF
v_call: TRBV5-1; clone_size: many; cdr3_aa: CASSLGLAGETGELFF
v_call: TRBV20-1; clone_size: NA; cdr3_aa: CSASGGSGGTTDTQYF
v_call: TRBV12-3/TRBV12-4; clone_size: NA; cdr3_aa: CASRPRDIRDEQFF
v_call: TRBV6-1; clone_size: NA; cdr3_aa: CASRYRDRGENEQFF
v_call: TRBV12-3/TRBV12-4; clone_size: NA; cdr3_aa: CASSFNLEGYTF
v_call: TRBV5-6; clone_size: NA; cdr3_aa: CASSLDPRGANVLTF
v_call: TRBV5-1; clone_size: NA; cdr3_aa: CASSLEGYDEQFF
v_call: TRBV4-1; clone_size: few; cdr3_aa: CASSHPIAGGSYNEQFF
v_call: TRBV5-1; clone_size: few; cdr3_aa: CASARSGTPETYEQYF
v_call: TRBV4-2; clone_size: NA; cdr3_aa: CASSPLTGGDGYTF
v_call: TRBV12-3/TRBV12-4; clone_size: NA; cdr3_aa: CASRPTSPGQETQYF
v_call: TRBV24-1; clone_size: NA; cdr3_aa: CATSFDRGDEQFF
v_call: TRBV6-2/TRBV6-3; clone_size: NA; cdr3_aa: CASSWGGTANSPLHF
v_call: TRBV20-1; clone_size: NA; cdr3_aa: CSARDRPGYTF
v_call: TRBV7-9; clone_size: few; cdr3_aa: CASSHSGGPFFSGANVLTF
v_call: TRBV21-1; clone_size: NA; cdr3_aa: CASSKAEFQVTDTQYF
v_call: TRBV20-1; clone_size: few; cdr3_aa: CSVRTELAKNIQYF
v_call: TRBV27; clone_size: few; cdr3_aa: CASRPRNEQFF
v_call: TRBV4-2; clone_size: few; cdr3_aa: CASSQEGGSGNTIYF
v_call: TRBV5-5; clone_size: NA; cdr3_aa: CASRSGQGTYNEQFF
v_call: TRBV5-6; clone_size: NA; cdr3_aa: CASSPRPGNTEAFF
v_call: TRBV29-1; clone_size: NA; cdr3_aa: CSVVPPEGGSRLETQYF
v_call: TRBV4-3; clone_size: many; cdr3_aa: CASSRDRGPETQYF
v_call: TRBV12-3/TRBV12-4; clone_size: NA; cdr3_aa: CASSETWDEQFF